This T cell receptor (beta chain) was observed in a study of OX40 agonist ivuxolimab in advanced cancers. General study findings and limits: Nonresponders, in some cases, also had low normalized T-cell clonal expansion.

V was shortened by 2 bases and J by 1 base, with 9 bases between the two germline ends. The CDR3 runs to 14 residues. Looked up from germline, CDR1 is SGHNT and CDR2 is YYREEE (reference sequence). In this sample, this clone turned up a few times. The antigen remains undetermined. Libraries were prepared by immunoSEQ multiplex PCR; TCRdb keeps only in-frame clonotypes and omits some of them. The sample records 35,000 or so clones, approximately 84% being singletons. The gene calls are TRBV5-4 and TRBJ1-1; a weak D match, TRBD1 (6 bases). The clonotype originates from an adult with an advanced solid tumor such as melanoma, head and neck, liver or kidney cancer. The starting material was CD4+ or CD8+ T cells sorted from blood, obtained in a trial of the OX40 agonist ivuxolimab. The CDR3 is CASSFRGGNTEAFF. As DNA, the CDR3 is TGTGCCAGCAGCTTCAGGGGTGGGAACACTGAAGCTTTCTTT.